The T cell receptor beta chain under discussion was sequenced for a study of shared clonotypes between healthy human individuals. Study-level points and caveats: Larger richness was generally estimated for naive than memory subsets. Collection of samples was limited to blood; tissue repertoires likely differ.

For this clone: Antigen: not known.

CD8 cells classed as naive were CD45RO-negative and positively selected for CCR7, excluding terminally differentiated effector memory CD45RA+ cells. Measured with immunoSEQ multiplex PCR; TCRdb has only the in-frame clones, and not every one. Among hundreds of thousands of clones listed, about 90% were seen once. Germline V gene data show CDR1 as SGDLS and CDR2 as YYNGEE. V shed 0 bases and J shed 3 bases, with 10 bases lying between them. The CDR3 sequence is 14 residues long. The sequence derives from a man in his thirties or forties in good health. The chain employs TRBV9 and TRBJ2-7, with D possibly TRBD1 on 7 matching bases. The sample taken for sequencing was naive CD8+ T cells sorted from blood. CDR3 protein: CASSVAQGGYEQYF. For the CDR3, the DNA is TGTGCCAGCAGCGTAGCCCAGGGGGGCTACGAGCAGTACTTC.